This passage covers 10 T cell receptor beta chains from one sample sequenced in a study of T cells expressing NK-cell markers. TCRdb reprocessed the 5' RACE reads, with one entry per CDR3 protein and no DNA. The table lists over 150,000 distinct CDR3 sequences, with just over 20% in the top ten. Sequenced: blood T cells: a sorted CD56 or NKG2C T cell subset, CD4+ or CD8+ T cells, or bulk PBMC T cells (not recorded which). All receptors derive from a man aged 18-75 years in good health.

The V call is TRBV19, the J call TRBJ1-1; TCRdb gives TRBD1 as the D gene, but with no DNA this cannot be confirmed. The CDR3 is made up of 14 amino acids. CDR1 and CDR2 from the germline V gene are LNHDA and SQIVND (reference sequence). The CDR3 is CASSIGQWNTEAFF.

The CDR3: CASSPTVGSSYEQYF. The rearrangement uses TRBV6-1 and TRBJ2-7. Germline-derived CDR1 and CDR2 are MNHNS and SASEGT. The CDR3 runs 15 residues.

This chain joins TRBV13 and TRBJ2-3; TCRdb returns TRBD1, unconfirmable since there is no DNA. The CDR3 has 16 amino acids. Germline CDR1 and CDR2: PRHDT and FYEKMQ (reference sequence). The CDR3 protein is CASSLSQGAGTDTQYF.

V is TRBV4-1 and J is TRBJ2-3; TCRdb indicates TRBD1, and absent DNA this call remains unverified. This CDR3 spans 15 amino acids. Looked up from germline, CDR1 is MGHRA and CDR2 is YSYEKL. The CDR3 protein is CASNRAGDSTDTQYF.

V gene TRBV3-1 combines with J gene TRBJ1-1. The germline V gene has CDR1 LGHDT and CDR2 YNNKEL (reference sequence). This CDR3 spans 13 amino acids. The CDR3 loop is CASSQASYTEAFF.

The chain joins TRBV4-2 to TRBJ1-2; TCRdb reports TRBD1, a call that lacks DNA to check it against. The germline V gene has CDR1 LGHNA and CDR2 YNFKEQ. The CDR3 covers 16 residues. The chain's CDR3 is CASSQEEGVYDYGYTF.

The V call is TRBV13, the J call TRBJ1-1. Germline V gene data show CDR1 as PRHDT and CDR2 as FYEKMQ (reference sequence). The CDR3 length is 11 residues. The CDR3 spells CASSNRTKAFF. The variable domain in full, completed from reference TRBV13 and TRBJ1-1, reads AAGVIQSPRHLIKEKRETATLKCYPIPRHDTVYWYQQGPGQDPQFLISFYEKMQSDKGSIPDRFSAQQFSDYHSELNMSSLELGDSALYFCASSNRTKAFFGQGTRLTVV.

The chain links TRBV5-1 to TRBJ2-7; TCRdb indicates TRBD1, and absent DNA this call remains unverified. This CDR3 has 16 amino acids. CDR1 is SGHRS and CDR2 is YFSETQ in the germline V gene. CDR3 amino acids: CASSLTRQGEGYEQYF.

J is TRBJ2-7 and V is TRBV2; TCRdb names TRBD2, which stays unverified in the absence of DNA. The CDR3 has 14 residues. In germline, CDR1 is SNHLY, CDR2 FYNNEI. The chain's CDR3 is CASSGGTASYEQYF.

The chain recombines TRBV28 with TRBJ1-2. This CDR3 has 16 amino acids. Germline CDR1 and CDR2: MDHEN and SYDVKM. CDR3 protein: CASSFHSSGARGGYTF.